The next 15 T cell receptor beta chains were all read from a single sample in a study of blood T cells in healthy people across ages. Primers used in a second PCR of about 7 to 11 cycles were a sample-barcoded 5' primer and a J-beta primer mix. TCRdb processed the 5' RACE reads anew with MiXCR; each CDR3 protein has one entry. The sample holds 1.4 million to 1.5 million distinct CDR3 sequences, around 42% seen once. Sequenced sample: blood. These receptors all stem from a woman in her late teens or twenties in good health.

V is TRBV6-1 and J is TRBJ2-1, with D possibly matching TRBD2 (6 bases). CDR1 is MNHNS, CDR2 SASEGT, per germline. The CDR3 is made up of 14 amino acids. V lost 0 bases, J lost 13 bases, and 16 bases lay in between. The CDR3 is CASSEAILAGVQFF. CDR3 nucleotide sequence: TGTGCCAGCAGTGAAGCGATACTAGCAGGTGTACAGTTCTTC.

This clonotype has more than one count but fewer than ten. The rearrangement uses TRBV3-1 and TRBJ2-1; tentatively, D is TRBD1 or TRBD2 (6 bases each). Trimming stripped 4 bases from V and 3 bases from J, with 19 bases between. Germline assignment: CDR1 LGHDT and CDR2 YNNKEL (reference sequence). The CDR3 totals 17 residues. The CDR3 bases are TGTGCCAGCAGCCTCGGGGCCGGGGGCCGATTCTACAATGAGCAGTTCTTC. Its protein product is CASSLGAGGRFYNEQFF.

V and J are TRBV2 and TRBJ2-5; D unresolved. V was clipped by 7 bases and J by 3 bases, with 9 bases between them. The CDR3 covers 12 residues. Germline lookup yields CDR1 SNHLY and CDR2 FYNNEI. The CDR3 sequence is CASTGLKETQYF. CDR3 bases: TGTGCCAGCACCGGGCTGAAAGAGACCCAGTACTTC. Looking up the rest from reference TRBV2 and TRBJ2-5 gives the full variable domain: EPEVTQTPSHQVTQMGQEVILRCVPISNHLYFYWYRQILGQKVEFLVSFYNNEISEKSEIFDDQFSVERPDGSNFTLKIRSTKLEDSAMYFCASTGLKETQYFGPGTRLLVL.

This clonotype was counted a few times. The CDR3 region is CASSQVGTGRHEQYF. Here the CDR3 DNA reads TGTGCCAGCAGCCAAGTCGGGACAGGGAGGCACGAGCAGTACTTC. V usage is TRBV12-3 or TRBV12-4 and J usage is TRBJ2-7; 9 nucleotides match TRBD1. This CDR3 is 15 amino acids long. V was pared by 6 bases and J by 5 bases, with 11 bases of the junction left unmatched.

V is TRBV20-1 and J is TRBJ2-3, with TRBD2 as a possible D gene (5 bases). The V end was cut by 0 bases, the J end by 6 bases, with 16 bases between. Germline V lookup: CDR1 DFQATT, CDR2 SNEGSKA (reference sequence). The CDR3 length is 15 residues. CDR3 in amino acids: CSARDSRAAKDTQYF. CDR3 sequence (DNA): TGCAGTGCTAGAGATTCCCGAGCGGCTAAGGATACGCAGTATTTT.

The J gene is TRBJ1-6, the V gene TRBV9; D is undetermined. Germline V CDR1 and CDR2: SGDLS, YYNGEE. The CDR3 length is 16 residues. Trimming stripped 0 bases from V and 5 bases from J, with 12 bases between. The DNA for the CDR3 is TGTGCCAGCAGCGTAGATGCTCTGGCCGATAATTCACCCCTCCACTTT. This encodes CASSVDALADNSPLHF.

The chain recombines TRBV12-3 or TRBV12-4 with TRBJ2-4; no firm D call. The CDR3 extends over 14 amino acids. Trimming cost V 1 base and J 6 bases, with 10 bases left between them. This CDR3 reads CASSLGPALNIQYF. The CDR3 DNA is TGTGCCAGCAGTTTAGGCCCAGCTCTAAACATTCAGTACTTC.

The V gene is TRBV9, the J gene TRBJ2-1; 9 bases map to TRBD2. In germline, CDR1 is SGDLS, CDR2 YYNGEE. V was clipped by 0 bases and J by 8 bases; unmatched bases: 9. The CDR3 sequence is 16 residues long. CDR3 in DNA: TGTGCCAGCAGCGTAGCTACGGCGGGAGGGTTCTATGAGCAGTTCTTC. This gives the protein CASSVATAGGFYEQFF.

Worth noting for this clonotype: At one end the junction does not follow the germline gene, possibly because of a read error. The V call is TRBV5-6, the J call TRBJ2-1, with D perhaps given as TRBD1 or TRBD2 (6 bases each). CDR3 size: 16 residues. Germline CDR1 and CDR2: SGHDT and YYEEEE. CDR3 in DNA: TGTGCCAGCAGCTTGGTAGGGGGACTCGAGTTCAATGAGCGGTTCTTC. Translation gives CASSLVGGLEFNERFF.

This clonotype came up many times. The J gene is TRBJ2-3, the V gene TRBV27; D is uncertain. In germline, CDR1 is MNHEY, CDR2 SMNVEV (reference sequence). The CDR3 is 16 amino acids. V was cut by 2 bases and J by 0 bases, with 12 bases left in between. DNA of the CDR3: TGTGCCAGCAGTTTAACGGCCGGATCTAGCACAGATACGCAGTATTTT. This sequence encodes CASSLTAGSSTDTQYF.

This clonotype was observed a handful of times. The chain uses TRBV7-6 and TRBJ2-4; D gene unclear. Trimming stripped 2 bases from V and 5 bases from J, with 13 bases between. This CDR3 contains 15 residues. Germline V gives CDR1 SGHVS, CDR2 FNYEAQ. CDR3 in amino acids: CASSLLLEGENIQYF. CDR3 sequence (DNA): TGTGCCAGCAGCTTACTCTTGGAAGGAGAAAACATTCAGTACTTC.

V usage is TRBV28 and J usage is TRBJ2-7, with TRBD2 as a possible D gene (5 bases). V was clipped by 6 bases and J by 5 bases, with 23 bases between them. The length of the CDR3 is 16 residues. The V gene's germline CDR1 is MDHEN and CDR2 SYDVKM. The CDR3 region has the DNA TGTGCCAGCAGATTTGGCCTCAATCGGGGAACCCACGAGCAGTACTTC. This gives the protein CASRFGLNRGTHEQYF.

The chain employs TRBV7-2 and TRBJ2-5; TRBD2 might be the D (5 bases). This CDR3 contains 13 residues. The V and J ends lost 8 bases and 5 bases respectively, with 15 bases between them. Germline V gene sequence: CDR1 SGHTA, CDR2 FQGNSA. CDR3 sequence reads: CASQTRLYETQYF. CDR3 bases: TGTGCCAGCCAAACTAGGCTTTACGAGACCCAGTACTTC.

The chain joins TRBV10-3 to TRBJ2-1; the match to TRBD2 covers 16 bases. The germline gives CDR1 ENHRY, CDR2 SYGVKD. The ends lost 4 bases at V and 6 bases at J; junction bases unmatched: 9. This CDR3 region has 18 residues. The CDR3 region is CAISVSVGTSGRANEQFF. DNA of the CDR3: TGTGCCATCAGTGTATCGGTGGGGACTAGCGGGAGGGCCAATGAGCAGTTCTTC.

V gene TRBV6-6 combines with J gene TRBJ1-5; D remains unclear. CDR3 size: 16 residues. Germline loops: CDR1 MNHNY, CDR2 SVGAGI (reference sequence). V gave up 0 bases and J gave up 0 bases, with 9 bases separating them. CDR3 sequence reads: CASSYSPHPSNQPQHF. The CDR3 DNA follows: TGTGCCAGCAGTTACTCCCCGCACCCTAGCAATCAGCCCCAGCATTTT.